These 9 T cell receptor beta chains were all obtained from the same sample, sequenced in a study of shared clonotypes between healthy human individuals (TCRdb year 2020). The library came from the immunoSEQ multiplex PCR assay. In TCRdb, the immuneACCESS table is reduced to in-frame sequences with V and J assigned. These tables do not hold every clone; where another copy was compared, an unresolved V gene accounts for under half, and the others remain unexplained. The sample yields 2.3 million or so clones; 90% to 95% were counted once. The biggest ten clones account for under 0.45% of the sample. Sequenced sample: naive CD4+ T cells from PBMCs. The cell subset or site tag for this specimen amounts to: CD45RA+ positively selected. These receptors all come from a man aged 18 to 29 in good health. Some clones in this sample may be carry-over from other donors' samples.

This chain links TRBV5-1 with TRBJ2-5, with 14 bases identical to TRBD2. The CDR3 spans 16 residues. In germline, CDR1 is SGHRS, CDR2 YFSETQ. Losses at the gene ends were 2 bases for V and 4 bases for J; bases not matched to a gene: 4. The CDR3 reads CASSLPGLAGVETQYF. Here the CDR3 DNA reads TGCGCCAGCAGCTTACCGGGACTAGCGGGAGTAGAGACCCAGTACTTC.

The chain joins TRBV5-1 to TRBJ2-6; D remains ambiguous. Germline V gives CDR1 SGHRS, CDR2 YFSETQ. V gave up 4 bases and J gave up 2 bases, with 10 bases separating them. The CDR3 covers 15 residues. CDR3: CASSPFDAGANVLTF. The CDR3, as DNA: TGCGCCAGCAGCCCCTTTGACGCTGGGGCCAACGTCCTGACTTTC.

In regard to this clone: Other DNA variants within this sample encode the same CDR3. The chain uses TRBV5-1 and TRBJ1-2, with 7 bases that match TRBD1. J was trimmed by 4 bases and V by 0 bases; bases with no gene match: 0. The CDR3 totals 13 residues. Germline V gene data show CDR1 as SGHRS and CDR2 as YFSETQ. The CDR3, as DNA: TGCGCCAGCAGCTTGGGGGACAGCTATGGCTACACCTTC. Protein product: CASSLGDSYGYTF.

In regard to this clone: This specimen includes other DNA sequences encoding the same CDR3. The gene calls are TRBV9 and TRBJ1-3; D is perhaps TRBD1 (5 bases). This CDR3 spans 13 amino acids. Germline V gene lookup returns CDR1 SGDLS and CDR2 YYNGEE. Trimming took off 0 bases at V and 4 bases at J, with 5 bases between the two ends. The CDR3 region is CASSVGQGNTIYF. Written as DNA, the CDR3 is TGTGCCAGCAGCGTAGGACAGGGAAACACCATATATTTT.

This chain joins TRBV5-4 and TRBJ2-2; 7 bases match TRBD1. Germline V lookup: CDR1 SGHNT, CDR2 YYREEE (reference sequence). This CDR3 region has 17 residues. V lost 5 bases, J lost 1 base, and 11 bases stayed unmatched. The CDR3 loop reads CASRQGIGAMNTGELFF. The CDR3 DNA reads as TGTGCCAGCAGACAGGGGATTGGGGCAATGAACACCGGGGAGCTGTTTTTT.

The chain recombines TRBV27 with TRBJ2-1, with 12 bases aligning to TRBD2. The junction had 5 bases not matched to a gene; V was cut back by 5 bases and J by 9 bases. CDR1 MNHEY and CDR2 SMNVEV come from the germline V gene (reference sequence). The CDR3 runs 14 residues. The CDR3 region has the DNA TGTGCCAGCAGTCAACGACTAGCGGGAGTTGAGCAGTTCTTC. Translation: CASSQRLAGVEQFF.

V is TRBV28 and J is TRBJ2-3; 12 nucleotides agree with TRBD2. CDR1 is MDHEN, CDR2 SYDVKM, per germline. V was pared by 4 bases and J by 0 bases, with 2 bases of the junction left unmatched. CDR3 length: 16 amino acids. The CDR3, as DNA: TGTGCCAGCAGTTCTAGCGGGAGGGGTAGCACAGATACGCAGTATTTT. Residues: CASSSSGRGSTDTQYF.

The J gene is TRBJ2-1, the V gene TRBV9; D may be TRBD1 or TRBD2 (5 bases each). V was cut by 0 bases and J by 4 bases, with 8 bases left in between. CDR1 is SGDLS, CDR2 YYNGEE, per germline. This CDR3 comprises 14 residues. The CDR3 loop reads CASSVGDQYNEQFF. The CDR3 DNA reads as TGTGCCAGCAGCGTAGGGGACCAGTACAATGAGCAGTTCTTC.

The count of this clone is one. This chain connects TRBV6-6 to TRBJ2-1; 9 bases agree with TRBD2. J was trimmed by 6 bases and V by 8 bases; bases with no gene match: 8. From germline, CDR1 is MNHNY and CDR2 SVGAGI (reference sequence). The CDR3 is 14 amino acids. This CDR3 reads CASLSGSLSNEQFF. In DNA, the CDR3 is TGTGCCAGCCTTAGCGGGAGTTTGAGCAATGAGCAGTTCTTC.